The entry below describes one T cell receptor (beta chain). Profiling relied on immunoSEQ multiplex PCR, and the TCRdb table lists in-frame clones only, not all of them. The top ten hold around 0.01% of the sample, which has fewer than 700,000 clones, approximately 87% seen once. This sample was taken from a study of shared T cell receptors in the human thymus. This CDR3 region has 13 residues. Between the trimmed V and J ends, which lost 6 bases and 6 bases, there was a span of 15 bases. CDR1 is MDHEN and CDR2 is SYDVKM in the germline V gene. The same sample was also studied in work on human thymus T cells.

Material for sequencing was thymocytes. The rearrangement joins TRBV28 to TRBJ2-7; weak D call: TRBD2 (5 bases). This TCR was sampled from a boy under three years old with a congenital heart defect. CDR3 DNA sequence: TGTGCCAGCAGGTGGACTGGCTTCGGCGAGCAGTACTTC. The encoded protein is CASRWTGFGEQYF.